These 8 T cell receptor beta chains originate from one sample sequenced in a study of cytomegalovirus exposure and HLA in healthy donors. Method: immunoSEQ multiplex PCR; TCRdb's copy keeps in-frame clones and lacks some. The sample shows tens of thousands of clones, about 94% of them seen only once. The sample was PBMCs. The receptors were sampled from a man between 18 and 35 years old in good health and CMV-seropositive.

The V and J genes are TRBV5-5 and TRBJ1-3, with 8 bases matching TRBD1. Germline V gene data show CDR1 as SGHKS and CDR2 as YYEKEE (reference sequence). CDR3 length: 15 amino acids. J was trimmed by 0 bases and V by 6 bases; bases with no gene match: 5. The CDR3 DNA reads as TGTGCCAGCACTCGGACAGGGAACTCTGGAAACACCATATATTTT. It is translated as CASTRTGNSGNTIYF.

The rearrangement links TRBV6-6 to TRBJ2-1, with 9 bases aligning to TRBD1. CDR3 length: 16 amino acids. V was clipped by 2 bases and J by 6 bases; unmatched bases: 8. From germline, CDR1 is MNHNY and CDR2 SVGAGI (reference sequence). The chain's CDR3 is CASSYDRGEFINEQFF. The DNA of the CDR3 is TGTGCCAGCAGTTACGACAGGGGGGAATTTATCAATGAGCAGTTCTTC.

Concerning this clone itself: No DNA is shown, since the ends of the CDR3 on it are uncertain; the CDR3 is the one TCRdb lists. The rearrangement joins TRBV21-1 to TRBJ2-7; TRBD1 reflects the table's D call only, with no check against the DNA. TRBV21-1 is classified as a pseudogene. From its first to its last residue, the CDR3 has 12 amino acids. The CDR3 loop reads CAVGTGSYEQYF.

J is TRBJ2-1 and V is TRBV7-2; 7 nucleotides agree with TRBD2. V gave up 5 bases and J gave up 9 bases; unmatched junction bases: 4. CDR3 length: 12 amino acids. In germline, CDR1 is SGHTA, CDR2 FQGNSA. CDR3 residues: CASSPAGTEQFF. The CDR3 DNA reads TGTGCCAGCAGCCCAGCGGGGACTGAGCAGTTCTTC.

The V gene is TRBV7-6, the J gene TRBJ2-2; maybe TRBD1 (6 bases). Trimming shortened V by 3 bases and J by 3 bases, and 8 bases separated the two germline ends. Germline values: CDR1 SGHVS, CDR2 FNYEAQ. The CDR3 runs 14 residues. The CDR3 DNA reads TGTGCCAGCAGCTTCACAGGGTACACCGGGGAGCTGTTTTTT. Translation: CASSFTGYTGELFF.

In this sample, this clone turned up once. The chain links TRBV4-1 to TRBJ2-7, with D possibly being TRBD1 (6 bases). Trimming shortened V by 2 bases and J by 2 bases, and 7 bases separated the two germline ends. The CDR3 has 13 residues. CDR1 MGHRA and CDR2 YSYEKL come from the germline V gene. The CDR3 region has the DNA TGCGCCAGCAGCCAACGGACAGCCTACGAGCAGTACTTC. Translation gives CASSQRTAYEQYF.

This clone came up once. The chain recombines TRBV4-2 with TRBJ2-3; tentatively, D is TRBD2 (6 bases). V was cut by 4 bases and J by 0 bases, with 17 bases left in between. CDR1 is LGHNA and CDR2 is YNFKEQ in the germline V gene. This CDR3 is built from 17 residues. CDR3 sequence (DNA): TGTGCCAGCAGCCTGATCTTTGGAGGGACTAGCACAGATACGCAGTATTTT. It encodes CASSLIFGGTSTDTQYF.

This chain links TRBV27 with TRBJ1-1; TRBD1 agrees at 9 bases. The CDR3 covers 15 residues. With 5 bases clipped from V and 5 bases from J, the junction kept 9 bases outside the gene matches. Germline loops: CDR1 MNHEY, CDR2 SMNVEV (reference sequence). CDR3 region: CASSASTGGRTEAFF. As DNA, the CDR3 is TGTGCCAGCAGTGCCTCTACAGGGGGCCGGACTGAAGCTTTCTTT.